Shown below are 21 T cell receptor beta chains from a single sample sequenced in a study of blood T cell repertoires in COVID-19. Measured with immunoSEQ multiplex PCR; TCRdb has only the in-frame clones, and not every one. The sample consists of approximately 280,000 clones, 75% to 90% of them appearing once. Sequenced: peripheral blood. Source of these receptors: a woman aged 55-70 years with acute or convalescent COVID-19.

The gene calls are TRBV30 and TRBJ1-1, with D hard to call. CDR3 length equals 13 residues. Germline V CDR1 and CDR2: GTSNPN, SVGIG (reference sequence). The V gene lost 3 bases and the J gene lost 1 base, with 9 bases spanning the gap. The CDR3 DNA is TGTGCCTGGAGGCCCGGAGGGAACACTGAAGCTTTCTTT. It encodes CAWRPGGNTEAFF.

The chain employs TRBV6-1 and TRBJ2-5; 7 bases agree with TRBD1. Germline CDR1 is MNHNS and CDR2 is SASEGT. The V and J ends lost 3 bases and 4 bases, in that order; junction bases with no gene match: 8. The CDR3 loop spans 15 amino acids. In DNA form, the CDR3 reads TGTGCCAGCAGTGAGGACAGGAGGAATCGAGAGACCCAGTACTTC. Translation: CASSEDRRNRETQYF.

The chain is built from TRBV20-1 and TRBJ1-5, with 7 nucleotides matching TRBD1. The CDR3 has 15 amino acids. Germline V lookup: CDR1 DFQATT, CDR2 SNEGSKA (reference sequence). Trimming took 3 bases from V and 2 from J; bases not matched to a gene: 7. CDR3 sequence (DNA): TGCAGTGCTAGTAACAGGGGCATTGGCAATCAGCCCCAGCATTTT. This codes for CSASNRGIGNQPQHF.

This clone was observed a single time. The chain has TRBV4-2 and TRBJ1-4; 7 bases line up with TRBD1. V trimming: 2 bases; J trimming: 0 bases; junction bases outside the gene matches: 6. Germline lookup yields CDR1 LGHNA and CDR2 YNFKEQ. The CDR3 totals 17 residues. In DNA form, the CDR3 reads TGTGCCAGCAGCCAACAAGGGACAGATGCAACTAATGAAAAACTGTTTTTT. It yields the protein CASSQQGTDATNEKLFF.

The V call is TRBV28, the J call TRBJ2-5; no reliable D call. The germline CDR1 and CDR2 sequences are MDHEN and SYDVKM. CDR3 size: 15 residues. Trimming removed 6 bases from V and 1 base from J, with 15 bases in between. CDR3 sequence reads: CASSYAVGFQETQYF. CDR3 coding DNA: TGTGCCAGCAGCTATGCGGTCGGATTCCAAGAGACCCAGTACTTC. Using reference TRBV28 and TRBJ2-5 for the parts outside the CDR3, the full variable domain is DVKVTQSSRYLVKRTGEKVFLECVQDMDHENMFWYRQDPGLGLRLIYFSYDVKMKEKGDIPEGYSVSREKKERFSLILESASTNQTSMYLCASSYAVGFQETQYFGPGTRLLVL.

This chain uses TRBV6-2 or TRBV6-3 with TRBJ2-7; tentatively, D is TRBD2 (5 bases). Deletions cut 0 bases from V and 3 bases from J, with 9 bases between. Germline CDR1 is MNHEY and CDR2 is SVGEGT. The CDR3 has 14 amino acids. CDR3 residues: CASSYSRVSYEQYF. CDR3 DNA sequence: TGTGCCAGCAGTTACTCGAGGGTCAGCTACGAGCAGTACTTC.

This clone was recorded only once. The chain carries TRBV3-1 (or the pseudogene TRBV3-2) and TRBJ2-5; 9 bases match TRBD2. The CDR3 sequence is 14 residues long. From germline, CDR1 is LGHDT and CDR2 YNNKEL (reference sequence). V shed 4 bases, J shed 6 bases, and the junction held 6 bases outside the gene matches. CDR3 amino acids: CASSPLAGGKTQYF. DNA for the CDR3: TGTGCCAGCAGCCCCCTGGCGGGGGGGAAGACCCAGTACTTC.

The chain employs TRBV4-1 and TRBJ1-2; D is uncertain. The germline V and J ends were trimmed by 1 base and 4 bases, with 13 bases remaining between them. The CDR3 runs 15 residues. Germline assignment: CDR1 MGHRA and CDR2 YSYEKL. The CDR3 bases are TGCGCCAGCAGCCAAGGAAAACAGACGATCTATGGCTACACCTTC. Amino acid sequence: CASSQGKQTIYGYTF.

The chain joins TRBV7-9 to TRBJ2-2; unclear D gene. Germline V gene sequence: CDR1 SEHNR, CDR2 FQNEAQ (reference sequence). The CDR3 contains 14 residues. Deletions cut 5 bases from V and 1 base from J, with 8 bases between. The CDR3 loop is CASSPAKNTGELFF. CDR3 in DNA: TGTGCCAGCAGCCCTGCGAAGAACACCGGGGAGCTGTTTTTT.

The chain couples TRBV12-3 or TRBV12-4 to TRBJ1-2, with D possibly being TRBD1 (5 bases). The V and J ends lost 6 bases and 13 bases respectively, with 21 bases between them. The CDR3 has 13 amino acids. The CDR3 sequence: CASSLTWAREATF. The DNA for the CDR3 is TGTGCCAGCAGCCTGACGTGGGCCAGGGAGGCCACCTTC.

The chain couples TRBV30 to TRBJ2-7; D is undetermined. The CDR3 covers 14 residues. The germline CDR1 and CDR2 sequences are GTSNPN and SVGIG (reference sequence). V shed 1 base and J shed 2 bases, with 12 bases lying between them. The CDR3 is CAWSATTTTYEQYF. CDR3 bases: TGTGCCTGGAGTGCGACGACAACCACCTACGAGCAGTACTTC.

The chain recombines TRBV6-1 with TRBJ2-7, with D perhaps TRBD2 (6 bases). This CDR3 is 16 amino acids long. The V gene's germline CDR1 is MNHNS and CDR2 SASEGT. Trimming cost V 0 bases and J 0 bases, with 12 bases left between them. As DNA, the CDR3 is TGTGCCAGCAGTGAAGCGGGAGGCTCGAGCTCCTACGAGCAGTACTTC. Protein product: CASSEAGGSSSYEQYF.

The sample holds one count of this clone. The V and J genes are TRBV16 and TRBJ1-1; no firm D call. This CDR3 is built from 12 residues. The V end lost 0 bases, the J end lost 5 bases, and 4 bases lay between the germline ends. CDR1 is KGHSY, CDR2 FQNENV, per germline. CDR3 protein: CASSQSPTEAFF. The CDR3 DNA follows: TGTGCCAGCAGCCAATCTCCGACTGAAGCTTTCTTT.

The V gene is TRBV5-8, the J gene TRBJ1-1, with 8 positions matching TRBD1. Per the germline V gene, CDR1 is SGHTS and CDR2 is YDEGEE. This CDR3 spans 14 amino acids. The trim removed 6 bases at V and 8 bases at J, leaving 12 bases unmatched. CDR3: CASTKAGRGREAFF. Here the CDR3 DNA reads TGTGCCAGCACCAAAGCCGGCAGGGGGCGGGAAGCTTTCTTT. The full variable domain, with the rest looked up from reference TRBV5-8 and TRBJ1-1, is EAGVTQSPTHLIKTRGQQATLRCSPISGHTSVYWYQQALGLGLQFLLWYDEGEERNRGNFPPRFSGRQFPNYSSELNVNALELEDSALYLCASTKAGRGREAFFGQGTRLTVV.

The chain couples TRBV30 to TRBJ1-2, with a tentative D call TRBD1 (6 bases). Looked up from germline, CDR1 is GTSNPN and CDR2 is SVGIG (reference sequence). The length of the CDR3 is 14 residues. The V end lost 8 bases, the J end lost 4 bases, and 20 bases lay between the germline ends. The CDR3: CAGELRGHLYGYTF. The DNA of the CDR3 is TGTGCCGGAGAGTTAAGGGGACACCTCTATGGCTACACCTTC.

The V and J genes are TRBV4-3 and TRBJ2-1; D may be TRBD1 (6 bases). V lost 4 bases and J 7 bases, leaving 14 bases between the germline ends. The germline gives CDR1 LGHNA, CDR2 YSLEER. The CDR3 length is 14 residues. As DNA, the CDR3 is TGCGCCAGCAGCCTCAGGGGTACGGTAAATGAGCAGTTCTTC. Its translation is CASSLRGTVNEQFF.

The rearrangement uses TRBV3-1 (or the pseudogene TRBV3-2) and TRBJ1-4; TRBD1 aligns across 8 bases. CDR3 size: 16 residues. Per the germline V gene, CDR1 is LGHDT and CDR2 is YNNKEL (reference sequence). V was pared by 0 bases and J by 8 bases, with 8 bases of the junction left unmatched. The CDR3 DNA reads TGTGCCAGCAGCCAAGACCCGACAGGGGCCGGGGAAAAACTGTTTTTT. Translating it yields CASSQDPTGAGEKLFF.

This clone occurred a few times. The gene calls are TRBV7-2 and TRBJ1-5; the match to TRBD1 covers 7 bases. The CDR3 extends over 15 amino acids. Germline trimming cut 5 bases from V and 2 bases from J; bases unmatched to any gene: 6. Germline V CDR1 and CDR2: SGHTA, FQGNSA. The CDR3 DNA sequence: TGTGCCAGCAGCGTCAGGGGGATAGGCAATCAGCCCCAGCATTTT. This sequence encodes CASSVRGIGNQPQHF.

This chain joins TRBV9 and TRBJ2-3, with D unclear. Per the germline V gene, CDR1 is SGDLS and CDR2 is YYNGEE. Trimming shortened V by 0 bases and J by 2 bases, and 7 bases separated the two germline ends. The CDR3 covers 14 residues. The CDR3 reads CASSVDPYTDTQYF. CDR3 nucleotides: TGTGCCAGCAGCGTAGATCCCTACACAGATACGCAGTATTTT. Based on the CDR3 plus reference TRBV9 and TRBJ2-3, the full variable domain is DSGVTQTPKHLITATGQRVTLRCSPRSGDLSVYWYQQSLDQGLQFLIQYYNGEERAKGNILERFSAQQFPDLHSELNLSSLELGDSALYFCASSVDPYTDTQYFGPGTRLTVL.

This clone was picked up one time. The DNA for the CDR3 is TGCGCCAGCAGCCAAGACGGGGATCAGAATTCACCCCTCCACTTT. As protein: CASSQDGDQNSPLHF. This sequence joins TRBV4-3 and TRBJ1-6, with D hard to call. Trimming stripped 0 bases from V and 7 bases from J, with 10 bases between. The CDR3 runs to 15 residues. Germline V gene lookup returns CDR1 LGHNA and CDR2 YSLEER.

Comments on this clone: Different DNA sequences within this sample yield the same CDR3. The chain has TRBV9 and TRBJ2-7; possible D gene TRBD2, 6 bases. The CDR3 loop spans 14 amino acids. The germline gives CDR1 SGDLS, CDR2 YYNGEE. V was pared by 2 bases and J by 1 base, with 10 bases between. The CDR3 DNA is TGTGCCAGCAGCGTTGGGGGGAGGTCCTACGAGCAGTACTTC. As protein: CASSVGGRSYEQYF.